What follows are 24 T cell receptor beta chains derived from one specimen sequenced in a study of regulatory T cells in long-lasting Graves disease. Both iRepertoire HTBI primers and Arm-PCR of CDR3 regions were used to build the TCR beta libraries. MiXCR, run by TCRdb on the multiplex PCR reads, gives a single entry per CDR3 protein. Of 250,000 to 300,000 distinct CDR3 sequences listed, 20% to 25% are singletons. Time point: persistent/refractory GD, antithyroid drugs over 5 years with positive TRAb. Researchers made the TCR library from RNA that was extracted from PBMCs. The starting material was peripheral blood mononuclear cells (PBMCs), obtained when the disease was refractory, from a patient treated with antithyroid drugs. The source of these receptors is a female donor with Graves disease.

In its sample, this clonotype was seen many times. The V and J genes are TRBV7-2 and TRBJ2-2; possibly TRBD2 for D (6 bases). Trimming removed 1 base at V and 3 bases at J, with 9 bases between. From germline, CDR1 is SGHTA and CDR2 FQGNSA. The CDR3 spans 15 residues. CDR3 sequence: CASSLVGGYTGELFF. The CDR3 DNA reads TGTGCCAGCAGCTTAGTCGGGGGATACACCGGGGAGCTGTTTTTT. Combining the CDR3 with reference TRBV7-2 and TRBJ2-2 gives the whole variable domain GAGVSQSPSNKVTEKGKDVELRCDPISGHTALYWYRQSLGQGLEFLIYFQGNSAPDKSGLPSDRFSAERTGGSVSTLTIQRTQQEDSAVYLCASSLVGGYTGELFFGEGSRLTVL.

CDR3 bases: TGCGCCAGCAGCAACTACCAAGAGACCCAGTACTTC. This gives the protein CASSNYQETQYF. V gene TRBV5-1 combines with J gene TRBJ2-5; no firm D call. The CDR3 has 12 amino acids. V was pared by 4 bases and J by 0 bases, with 4 bases between. The germline V gene has CDR1 SGHRS and CDR2 YFSETQ.

This clonotype has at least ten counts. The J gene is TRBJ2-2, the V gene TRBV7-9; either TRBD1 or TRBD2 may fit D (5 bases each). Germline CDR1 is SEHNR and CDR2 is FQNEAQ (reference sequence). V dropped 3 bases and J dropped 4 bases, with 12 bases sitting between them. This CDR3 has 15 residues. CDR3 nucleotide sequence: TGTGCCAGCAGCTTGACGGGACCAACCACCGGGGAGCTGTTTTTT. Protein sequence: CASSLTGPTTGELFF.

The V call is TRBV7-2, the J call TRBJ2-7, with a possible D match to TRBD2 (5 bases). From germline, CDR1 is SGHTA and CDR2 FQGNSA. Trimming took off 2 bases at V and 7 bases at J, with 12 bases between the two ends. This CDR3 contains 13 residues. CDR3 residues: CASSLIGPGEQYF. Written as DNA, the CDR3 is TGTGCCAGCAGCTTAATTGGGCCGGGGGAGCAGTACTTC.

At least ten counts were recorded for this clonotype. The chain joins TRBV28 to TRBJ2-4; a possible D gene is TRBD2 (5 bases). The germline V and J ends were trimmed by 8 bases and 1 base, with 9 bases remaining between them. CDR3 length: 13 amino acids. Germline CDR1 is MDHEN and CDR2 is SYDVKM. DNA of the CDR3: TGTGCCAGCGGGAGTGGGGCCAAAAACATTCAGTACTTC. Protein sequence: CASGSGAKNIQYF.

This clonotype was observed a few times. This sequence joins TRBV7-2 and TRBJ2-2, with D perhaps matching TRBD2 (6 bases). The germline V gene encodes CDR1 SGHTA and CDR2 FQGNSA. The CDR3 runs 14 residues. V lost 3 bases and J lost 8, with 13 bases in between. The CDR3 here is CASSFSLAPGELFF. CDR3 bases: TGTGCCAGCAGCTTCTCACTAGCCCCAGGGGAGCTGTTTTTT.

This clonotype has a count of ten or more. V and J are TRBV20-1 and TRBJ2-7; D might be TRBD1 (5 bases). V gave up 0 bases and J gave up 2 bases, with 8 bases separating them. The length of the CDR3 is 13 residues. From germline, CDR1 is DFQATT and CDR2 SNEGSKA (reference sequence). This CDR3 reads CSARDLRAYEQYF. The CDR3 bases are TGCAGTGCTAGAGATCTCAGGGCCTACGAGCAGTACTTC.

This clonotype was counted a few times. CDR3 residues: CASSSGERAYEQYF. The CDR3 DNA reads as TGTGCCAGCAGCTCGGGGGAGAGGGCCTACGAGCAGTACTTC. The chain joins TRBV13 to TRBJ2-7, with D possibly being TRBD2 (6 bases). This CDR3 is 14 amino acids long. CDR1 and CDR2 (germline): PRHDT, FYEKMQ (reference sequence). Trimming left V 4 bases short and J 2 bases short, with 12 bases between. Looking up the rest from reference TRBV13 and TRBJ2-7 gives the full variable domain: AAGVIQSPRHLIKEKRETATLKCYPIPRHDTVYWYQQGPGQDPQFLISFYEKMQSDKGSIPDRFSAQQFSDYHSELNMSSLELGDSALYFCASSSGERAYEQYFGPGTRLTVT.

V usage is TRBV6-1 and J usage is TRBJ1-1; D is ambiguous. Germline CDR1 MNHNS, CDR2 SASEGT. The V end was cut by 0 bases, the J end by 5 bases, with 7 bases between. CDR3 length: 13 residues. The CDR3 DNA sequence: TGTGCCAGCAGTGAAGCACGGGAGACTGAAGCTTTCTTT. Residues: CASSEARETEAFF.

The chain couples TRBV27 to TRBJ2-3; TRBD2 aligns across 12 bases. From germline, CDR1 is MNHEY and CDR2 SMNVEV (reference sequence). The CDR3 has 17 residues. Germline trimming cut 5 bases from V and 4 bases from J; bases unmatched to any gene: 10. CDR3 sequence: CASSATSGRWIPDTQYF. The CDR3 coding sequence is TGTGCCAGCAGTGCCACTAGCGGGAGGTGGATCCCAGATACGCAGTATTTT.

This clonotype appeared a few times. J is TRBJ1-5 and V is TRBV6-2 or TRBV6-3, with TRBD1 as a possible D gene (5 bases). Trimming shortened V by 6 bases and J by 6 bases, and 27 bases separated the two germline ends. This CDR3 is 18 amino acids long. Germline assignment: CDR1 MNHEY and CDR2 SVGEGT. CDR3 bases: TGTGCCAGCAGCTTAGGGGCTATGATGGGGGAAGAGAGTCAGCCCCAGCATTTT. This sequence encodes CASSLGAMMGEESQPQHF.

This clonotype was seen more than once but under ten times. This chain uses TRBV7-3 with TRBJ2-2; TRBD2 agrees at 11 bases. The CDR3 spans 17 residues. The J segment lost 4 bases and the V segment lost 4 bases, leaving 8 bases of the junction unmatched. CDR1 and CDR2 from the germline V gene are SGHTA and FQGTGA. CDR3 DNA: TGTGCCAGCAGCTCCCCTATAGCGGGAGGGAGCACCGGGGAGCTGTTTTTT. This gives the protein CASSSPIAGGSTGELFF. Drawing the rest from reference TRBV7-3 and TRBJ2-2, the complete variable domain is GAGVSQTPSNKVTEKGKYVELRCDPISGHTALYWYRQSLGQGPEFLIYFQGTGAADDSGLPNDRFFAVRPEGSVSTLKIQRTERGDSAVYLCASSSPIAGGSTGELFFGEGSRLTVL.

This clonotype has a count of ten or more. V usage is TRBV12-3 or TRBV12-4 and J usage is TRBJ1-2; D may be TRBD1 (5 bases). V was clipped by 7 bases and J by 6 bases, with 18 bases between them. The CDR3 length is 14 residues. The DNA of the CDR3 is TGTGCCAGCACCTCCTTGGGGTCGGGGGATGGCTACACCTTC. Its translation: CASTSLGSGDGYTF.

This clonotype was counted ten times or more. The chain combines TRBV30 with TRBJ1-2; D unclear. CDR1 is GTSNPN and CDR2 is SVGIG in the germline V gene (reference sequence). The CDR3 runs to 14 residues. V lost 0 bases and J lost 5, with 13 bases in between. The CDR3 spells CAWSVKRAPYGYTF. CDR3 DNA: TGTGCCTGGAGTGTAAAAAGGGCCCCATATGGCTACACCTTC.

Ten or more counts support this clonotype. The rearrangement joins TRBV28 to TRBJ2-7; 13 positions match TRBD2. The CDR3 sequence is 16 residues long. CDR1 MDHEN and CDR2 SYDVKM come from the germline V gene. V shed 5 bases and J 3 bases; nucleotides not matched to a gene: 7. The CDR3 region is CASSPSTSGRLYEQYF. The CDR3 nucleotides read TGTGCCAGCAGTCCTTCGACTAGCGGGAGGCTCTACGAGCAGTACTTC.

The chain links TRBV6-1 to TRBJ1-3, with TRBD1 matching 11 bases. After removal of 8 bases from V and 7 bases from J, the junction contained 10 bases not matched to a gene. In germline, CDR1 is MNHNS, CDR2 SASEGT. The CDR3 is 15 residues long. This CDR3 is CASSPPGTGGNTIYF. The CDR3 coding sequence is TGTGCCAGCTCCCCCCCCGGGACAGGGGGGAACACCATATATTTT.

This chain uses TRBV5-1 with TRBJ1-3; no firm D call. The CDR3 covers 15 residues. CDR1 and CDR2 from the germline V gene are SGHRS and YFSETQ. The V and J ends lost 7 bases and 0 bases respectively, with 14 bases between them. The CDR3 spells CASSLQPNSGNTIYF. Here the CDR3 DNA reads TGCGCCAGCTCGTTACAGCCAAACTCTGGAAACACCATATATTTT.

The table lists this clonotype with a few counts. The V gene is TRBV7-6, the J gene TRBJ2-7; D is unclear. The CDR3 is made up of 15 amino acids. From germline, CDR1 is SGHVS and CDR2 FNYEAQ. Trimming removed 5 bases at V and 1 base at J, with 15 bases between. The CDR3 region has the DNA TGTGCCAGCAGCCCACTCACCTCGACATCCTACGAGCAGTACTTC. Translating it yields CASSPLTSTSYEQYF.

V gene TRBV15 combines with J gene TRBJ1-5, with D unclear. Germline CDR1 LNHNV, CDR2 YYDKDF (reference sequence). Trimming shortened V by 6 bases and J by 1 base, and 4 bases separated the two germline ends. This CDR3 has 12 amino acids. The CDR3 sequence is CATSRSNQPQHF. In DNA, the CDR3 is TGTGCCACCAGTCGGAGCAATCAGCCCCAGCATTTT.

The genes are TRBV7-9 and TRBJ1-2; no firm D call. The CDR3 sequence is 13 residues long. V was trimmed by 4 bases and J by 5 bases, leaving 11 bases between them. CDR1 and CDR2 from the germline V gene are SEHNR and FQNEAQ (reference sequence). Here the CDR3 reads CASSSQNSYGYTF. DNA for the CDR3: TGTGCCAGCAGCTCTCAGAACTCTTATGGCTACACCTTC.

This clonotype has at least ten counts. The chain joins TRBV7-2 to TRBJ2-5, with 8 bases that match TRBD1. Unmatched junction bases numbered 11, after V lost 4 bases and J lost 4 bases. CDR3 size: 16 residues. CDR1 and CDR2 from the germline V gene are SGHTA and FQGNSA. Here the CDR3 DNA reads TGTGCCAGCAGCTCGCGGTGGGGACAGGCGGGAGAGACCCAGTACTTC. As protein: CASSSRWGQAGETQYF.

In its sample, this clonotype was seen a few times. The rearrangement joins TRBV6-5 to TRBJ1-5; D gene unclear. V lost 2 bases and J 1 base, leaving 9 bases between the germline ends. The length of the CDR3 is 15 residues. Germline V gene sequence: CDR1 MNHEY, CDR2 SVGAGI. The CDR3 DNA reads as TGTGCCAGCAGTTACCTTGGTGGGAGCAATCAGCCCCAGCATTTT. It codes for CASSYLGGSNQPQHF.

As for this clonotype: A single base separates this from a much larger clone, so it may be a read error. No DNA is shown, since the ends of the CDR3 on it are uncertain; the CDR3 is the one TCRdb lists. The V call is TRBV2, the J call TRBJ2-4; the DNA was not compared with TRBD1, the D call given in the table. Germline lookup yields CDR1 SNHLY and CDR2 FYNNEI. The CDR3 spans 16 amino acids, including both terminal residues. This CDR3 is CASKFWGAGAKNIQHF.

This clonotype was observed many times. The chain is built from TRBV27 and TRBJ1-5; D remains ambiguous. The CDR3 covers 13 residues. Germline values: CDR1 MNHEY, CDR2 SMNVEV (reference sequence). Trimming took 3 bases from V and 4 from J, leaving 7 bases between them. CDR3 nucleotide sequence: TGTGCCAGCAGTTTCGACGTTAATCAGCCCCAGCATTTT. Its translation is CASSFDVNQPQHF.